The 20 T cell receptor beta chains presented below share a single source sample, sequenced in a study of T cells in Graves' hyperthyroidism and ophthalmopathy. The TCR beta CDR3 regions underwent amplification using RNA transcripts as the source. A set of HTBI primers served as the primers for a first-round RT-PCR of the TCR CDR3. TCRdb re-derived calls from the multiplex PCR reads in MiXCR, one entry per CDR3 protein. The table lists 500,000 to 650,000 distinct CDR3 sequences, approximately 15% of them singletons, with around 13% in the top ten. The sample taken for sequencing was blood. These receptor sequences come from a woman between 35 and 50 years old with Graves' hyperthyroidism.

This clonotype was seen ten or more times. This rearrangement joins TRBV11-2 to TRBJ2-5; 13 bases are shared with TRBD2. This CDR3 region has 20 residues. V shed 0 bases, J shed 6 bases, and the junction held 16 bases outside the gene matches. In germline, CDR1 is SGHAT, CDR2 FQNNGV. The CDR3 is CASSLEPPRTSGRGSQTQYF. The CDR3 bases are TGTGCCAGCAGCTTAGAACCTCCAAGGACTAGCGGGAGAGGCTCTCAGACCCAGTACTTC.

The CDR3 region is CSVEDLPSSYNEQFF. The CDR3, as DNA: TGCAGCGTTGAAGATCTCCCAAGCTCCTACAATGAGCAGTTCTTC. The chain has TRBV29-1 and TRBJ2-1, with D uncertain. Germline CDR1 is SQVTM and CDR2 is ANQGSEA. CDR3 size: 15 residues. V lost 0 bases to trimming and J lost 0 bases, with 9 bases between them.

This clonotype has ten or more counts. The gene calls are TRBV15 and TRBJ2-7, with TRBD2 identical over 8 bases. The CDR3 has 14 residues. Per germline, CDR1 LNHNV and CDR2 YYDKDF (reference sequence). V gave up 0 bases and J gave up 5 bases; unmatched junction bases: 3. Here the CDR3 DNA reads TGTGCCACCAGCAGAGATCTTAGCGGGAACGAGCAGTACTTC. The encoded protein is CATSRDLSGNEQYF.

The table lists this clonotype with many counts. The gene calls are TRBV18 and TRBJ2-7; 8 bases fit TRBD1. Trimming cost V 3 bases and J 5 bases; bases outside gene matches: 9. CDR3 length equals 15 residues. Germline lookup yields CDR1 KGHSH and CDR2 LQKENI. The DNA of the CDR3 is TGTGCCAGCTCACCGACGACAGGGGCATCCGACGAGCAGTACTTC. Its protein is CASSPTTGASDEQYF.

This clonotype was seen at least ten times. The gene calls are TRBV10-3 and TRBJ2-7; TRBD1 matches 7 bases. The V segment lost 2 bases and the J segment 4 bases; nucleotides outside the gene matches: 20. The CDR3 loop spans 19 amino acids. Germline CDR1 ENHRY, CDR2 SYGVKD. The CDR3 DNA is TGTGCCATCAGTGAGAGGGATCCTACAGGGGTATCTTCGTCGTACGAGCAGTACTTC. Translation: CAISERDPTGVSSSYEQYF.

In this sample, this clonotype turned up many times. The V call is TRBV20-1, the J call TRBJ1-1; the D is unclear. The ends were cut back, 4 bases at V and 1 base at J, with 10 bases in the middle. CDR3 size: 13 residues. CDR1 DFQATT and CDR2 SNEGSKA come from the germline V gene (reference sequence). The CDR3 region is CSATPLGNTEAFF. The CDR3, as DNA: TGCAGTGCTACCCCTTTAGGGAACACTGAAGCTTTCTTT.

This clonotype was seen many times. The rearrangement uses TRBV28 and TRBJ1-2; D possibly corresponds to TRBD1 (5 bases). Germline CDR1 and CDR2: MDHEN and SYDVKM. Trimming pared 6 bases from V and 0 bases from J, leaving 11 bases between. This CDR3 region has 14 residues. In DNA, the CDR3 is TGTGCCAGCAGGCGGGACTCAACTAACTATGGCTACACCTTC. Protein product: CASRRDSTNYGYTF.

This clonotype was observed at least ten times. The V gene is TRBV11-2, the J gene TRBJ1-5, with 8 bases matching TRBD1. Germline assignment: CDR1 SGHAT and CDR2 FQNNGV. This CDR3 comprises 14 residues. The junction had 7 bases not matched to a gene; V was cut back by 5 bases and J by 7 bases. The CDR3 reads CASSLQGAGQPQHF. In DNA form, the CDR3 reads TGTGCCAGCAGCCTGCAGGGGGCCGGACAGCCCCAGCATTTT.

This clonotype occurred many times. This chain links TRBV12-3 or TRBV12-4 with TRBJ1-2; 8 positions match TRBD1. The ends lost 5 bases at V and 9 bases at J; junction bases unmatched: 11. The CDR3 is 14 amino acids. CDR3 in amino acids: CASSAGQGQTSYTF. CDR3 sequence (DNA): TGTGCCAGCAGTGCAGGACAGGGCCAGACGAGCTACACCTTC.

The CDR3 bases are TGTGCCAGCAGCAAAGGAGCTTCCCAAGAGACCCAGTACTTC. This encodes CASSKGASQETQYF. The chain combines TRBV12-3 or TRBV12-4 with TRBJ2-5; D remains ambiguous. Trimming cost V 6 bases and J 1 base, with 12 bases left between them. This CDR3 comprises 14 residues.

The chain employs TRBV28 and TRBJ1-4; D is possibly TRBD1 (5 bases). Germline values: CDR1 MDHEN, CDR2 SYDVKM. The CDR3 totals 15 residues. Trimming removed 6 bases from V and 0 bases from J, with 11 bases in between. CDR3 in amino acids: CASSYDRATNEKLFF. CDR3 in DNA: TGTGCCAGCAGCTATGACAGAGCAACTAATGAAAAACTGTTTTTT.

There are a few counts of this clonotype. The chain recombines TRBV6-1 with TRBJ2-1, with D possibly being TRBD1 (6 bases). The CDR3 totals 16 residues. The germline V gene has CDR1 MNHNS and CDR2 SASEGT. With 10 bases removed from V and 2 bases from J, the gap between germline ends came to 21 bases. The DNA for the CDR3 is TGTGCCACCACGGACCACACTGGGGGCACCTACAATGAGCAGTTCTTC. It encodes CATTDHTGGTYNEQFF.

This clonotype was seen more than once but under ten times. The rearrangement links TRBV9 to TRBJ2-7; D gene ambiguous. The length of the CDR3 is 15 residues. The germline V gene encodes CDR1 SGDLS and CDR2 YYNGEE. Trimming left V 0 bases short and J 0 bases short, with 10 bases between. The CDR3 DNA sequence: TGTGCCAGCAGCGTAGGTGCAGGTGGCTCCTACGAGCAGTACTTC. Translated: CASSVGAGGSYEQYF.

About this clonotype itself: One base away lies a much larger clone, so this may be a sequencing read error. The CDR3 region has the DNA TGTGCCTGCAGTTCCCAGATTAAAATCAATGAGCAGTTCTTC. As protein: CACSSQIKINEQFF. V is TRBV28 and J is TRBJ2-1; D is unclear. The CDR3 length is 14 residues. CDR1 is MDHEN, CDR2 SYDVKM, per germline.

This clonotype has a count of ten or more. The CDR3 coding sequence is TGTGCCAGCAGTTACTCGGCGGGTTCCGACACCGGGGAGCTGTTTTTT. Translating gives CASSYSAGSDTGELFF. The chain is built from TRBV6-5 and TRBJ2-2; tentative D call: TRBD2 (5 bases). Germline-derived CDR1 and CDR2 are MNHEY and SVGAGI. V lost 0 bases and J 3 bases, leaving 11 bases between the germline ends. The CDR3 runs 16 residues.

This clonotype was detected ten times or more. CDR3: CSASTTGYGEQYF. CDR3 nucleotide sequence: TGCAGTGCTAGCACAACAGGGTACGGCGAGCAGTACTTC. The rearrangement uses TRBV20-1 and TRBJ2-7; TRBD1 is a possible D gene (6 bases). CDR3 length equals 13 residues. Germline CDR1 and CDR2: DFQATT and SNEGSKA (reference sequence). Trimming stripped 3 bases from V and 6 bases from J, with 15 bases between.

The table lists this clonotype with many counts. V gene TRBV7-9 combines with J gene TRBJ2-2, with D perhaps matching TRBD1 (6 bases). V was pared by 5 bases and J by 2 bases, with 12 bases between. The germline CDR1 and CDR2 sequences are SEHNR and FQNEAQ (reference sequence). CDR3 size: 15 residues. The CDR3 is CASSPPDSNTGELFF. CDR3 sequence (DNA): TGTGCCAGCAGCCCTCCGGACAGCAACACCGGGGAGCTGTTTTTT.

This clonotype came up many times. This sequence joins TRBV28 and TRBJ2-7, with 7 bases identical to TRBD2. The trim removed 6 bases at V and 0 bases at J, leaving 8 bases unmatched. This CDR3 contains 15 residues. Germline CDR1 and CDR2: MDHEN and SYDVKM. In DNA, the CDR3 is TGTGCCAGCAGGGATAGCGGGCTCCTCTCCTACGAGCAGTACTTC. Protein sequence: CASRDSGLLSYEQYF.

The genes are TRBV6-4 and TRBJ2-1; the D call may be TRBD1 or TRBD2 (7 bases each). Germline V gene lookup returns CDR1 MRHNA and CDR2 SNTAGT. This CDR3 contains 16 residues. V dropped 0 bases and J dropped 10 bases, with 19 bases sitting between them. CDR3 sequence (DNA): TGTGCCAGCAGTGACTCCAGGGGGGGCACGGTGACGGAGCAGTTCTTC. Protein product: CASSDSRGGTVTEQFF.

The V and J genes are TRBV30 and TRBJ2-1, with a weak D call TRBD2 (5 bases). This CDR3 has 12 residues. V was shortened by 5 bases and J by 3 bases, with 8 bases between the two germline ends. Germline lookup yields CDR1 GTSNPN and CDR2 SVGIG (reference sequence). In DNA, the CDR3 is TGTGCCTGGCGGGAAGGCTACAATGAGCAGTTCTTC. Amino acids: CAWREGYNEQFF.